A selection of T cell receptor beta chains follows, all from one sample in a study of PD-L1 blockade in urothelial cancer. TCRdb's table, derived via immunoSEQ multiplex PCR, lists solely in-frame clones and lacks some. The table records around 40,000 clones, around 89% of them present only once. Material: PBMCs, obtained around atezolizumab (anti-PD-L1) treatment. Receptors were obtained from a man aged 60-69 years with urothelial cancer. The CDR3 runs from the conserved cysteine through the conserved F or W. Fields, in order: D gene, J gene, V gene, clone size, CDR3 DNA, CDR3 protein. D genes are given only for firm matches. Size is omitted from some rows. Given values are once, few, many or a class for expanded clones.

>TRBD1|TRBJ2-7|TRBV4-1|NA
TGCGCCAGCAGCCGTCCCGGGACAGGGAGCTCCTACGAGCAGTACTTC
CASSRPGTGSSYEQYF
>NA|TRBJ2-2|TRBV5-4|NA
TGTGCCAGCAGCTTGTCGGCTAGTATCGGGGAGCTGTTTTTT
CASSLSASIGELFF
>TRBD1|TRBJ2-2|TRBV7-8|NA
TGTGCCAGCAGCCCTCGGGACAGGTCGACCGGGGAGCTGTTTTTT
CASSPRDRSTGELFF
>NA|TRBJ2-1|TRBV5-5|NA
TGTGCCAGCAGCCCGGTAGGGGCTCCGGAGTTCTTC
CASSPVGAPEFF
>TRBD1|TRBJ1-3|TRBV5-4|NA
TGTGCCAGCAGCCGGACAGGCAGCTCTGGAAACACCATATATTTT
CASSRTGSSGNTIYF
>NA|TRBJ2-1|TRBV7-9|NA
TGTGCCAGCAGCTTACGGAGGGTCCCTGAATACAATGAGCAGTTCTTC
CASSLRRVPEYNEQFF
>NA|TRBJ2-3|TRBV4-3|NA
TGCGCCAGCAGCCAAGCGCCACAGGGAGGCACAGATACGCAGTATTTT
CASSQAPQGGTDTQYF
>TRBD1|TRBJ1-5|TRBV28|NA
TGTGCCAGCAGTTCCGCGGGACAGGGGAACAATCAGCCCCAGCATTTT
CASSSAGQGNNQPQHF
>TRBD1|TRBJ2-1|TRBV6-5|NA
TGTGCCAGCAAGTCCGGACAGGAATTTTCCGATGAGCAGTTCTTC
CASKSGQEFSDEQFF
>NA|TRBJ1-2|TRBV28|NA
TGTGCCAGCTTCACGACTTCGACCTATGGCTACACCTTC
CASFTTSTYGYTF
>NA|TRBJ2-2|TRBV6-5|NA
TGTGCCAGCCGCAACGGACAGAACACCGGGGAGCTGTTTTTT
CASRNGQNTGELFF
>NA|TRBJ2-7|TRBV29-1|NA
TGCAGCGCCACCGGGACATCGACCTACGAGCAGTACTTC
CSATGTSTYEQYF
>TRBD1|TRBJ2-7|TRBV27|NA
TGTGCCAGCAGTATCGGACAGGGATTCTACGAGCAGTACTTC
CASSIGQGFYEQYF
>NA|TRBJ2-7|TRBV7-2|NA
TGTGCCAGCAGTAACCGGCTAGTCGCCTACGAGCAGTACTTC
CASSNRLVAYEQYF
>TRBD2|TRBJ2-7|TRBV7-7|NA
TGTGCCAGCAGCTTAGCAGCGGGAAGAGACTACGAGCAGTACTTC
CASSLAAGRDYEQYF
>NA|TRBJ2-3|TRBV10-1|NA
TGCGCCAGCAGTTTGACTGCGTCGACAGATACGCAGTATTTT
CASSLTASTDTQYF
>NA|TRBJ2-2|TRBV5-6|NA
TGTGCCAGCAGCTTGATAGCTGGGGGGACCGGGGAGCTGTTTTTT
CASSLIAGGTGELFF
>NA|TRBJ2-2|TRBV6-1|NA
TGTGCCAGCAGTGCCGGGGTTGACACCGGGGAGCTGTTTTTT
CASSAGVDTGELFF
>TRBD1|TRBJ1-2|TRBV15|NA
TGTGCCACCAGCGGCTACTCGGGACAGACTAACTATGGCTACACCTTC
CATSGYSGQTNYGYTF
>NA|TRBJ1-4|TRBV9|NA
TGTGCCAGCAGCGTAGGTTCGAACAGCCGTAATGAAAAACTGTTTTTT
CASSVGSNSRNEKLFF
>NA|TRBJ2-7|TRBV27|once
TGTGCCAGCAGTTTCCGGCTAGCGAAAGAGCAGTACTTC
CASSFRLAKEQYF
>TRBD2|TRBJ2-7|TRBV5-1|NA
TGCGCCAGCTCTACTAGCGGGGTGAGTTTAAGAAACGAGCAGTACTTC
CASSTSGVSLRNEQYF
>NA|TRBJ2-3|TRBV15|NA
TGTGCCACCAGCAGAGGAGGGCAGCGGGCAGATACGCAGTATTTT
CATSRGGQRADTQYF
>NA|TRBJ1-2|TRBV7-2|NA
TGTGCCAGCAGCCCTTATATTCGGCGTCAAGACTCTGGCTACACCTTC
CASSPYIRRQDSGYTF
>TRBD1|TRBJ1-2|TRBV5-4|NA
TGTGCCAGCAGCTTGGTGGGGACAGACCACTACACCTTC
CASSLVGTDHYTF
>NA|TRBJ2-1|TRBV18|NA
TGTGCCAGCTCACCTCTGGACAACTCCAATGAGCAGTTCTTC
CASSPLDNSNEQFF
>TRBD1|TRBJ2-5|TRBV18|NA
TGTGCCAGCTCACCAGGACAGGACCAAGAGACCCAGTACTTC
CASSPGQDQETQYF
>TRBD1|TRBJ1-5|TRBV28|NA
TGTGCCAGCAGTCCCAGGGACAGGGGTAGTCAGCCCCAGCATTTT
CASSPRDRGSQPQHF
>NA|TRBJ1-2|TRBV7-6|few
TGTGCCAGCAGCTCCCAAGATAGTGGCTACACCTTC
CASSSQDSGYTF
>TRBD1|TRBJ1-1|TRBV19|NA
TGTGCCAGTAGTATATCGGACAGGGGAAGAACTGAAGCTTTCTTT
CASSISDRGRTEAFF
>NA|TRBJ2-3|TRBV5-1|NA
TGCGCCAGCAGCTTGCAGGTGCGCAGACCCCCTAGCACAGATACGCAGTATTTT
CASSLQVRRPPSTDTQYF
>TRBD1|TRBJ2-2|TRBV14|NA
TGTGCCAGCAGCCTTTCAGGGGGCGGTACCGGGGAGCTGTTTTTT
CASSLSGGGTGELFF
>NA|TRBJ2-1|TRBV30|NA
TGTGCCTGGAGTGTGGGGGGGCCCAATGAGCAGTTCTTC
CAWSVGGPNEQFF
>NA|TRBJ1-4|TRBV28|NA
TGTGCCAGCATTCCGGGGGGAACTAATGAAAAACTGTTTTTT
CASIPGGTNEKLFF
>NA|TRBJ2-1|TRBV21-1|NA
TGTGCCAGCACTATATCTCTAGCGGGAGGAAACTACAATGAGCAGTTCTTC
CASTISLAGGNYNEQFF
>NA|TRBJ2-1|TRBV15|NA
TGTGCCTCGGAGGCCGGGGGCTACAATGAGCAGTTCTTC
CASEAGGYNEQFF
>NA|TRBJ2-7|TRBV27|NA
TGTGCCAGCAGTCCAGGGGGGCTCCCTTCCTACGAGCAGTACTTC
CASSPGGLPSYEQYF
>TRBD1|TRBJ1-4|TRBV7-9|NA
TGTGCCAGCAGCTCGATTGGGATACAGGGGGTGAAACTGTTTTTT
CASSSIGIQGVKLFF
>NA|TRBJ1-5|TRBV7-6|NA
TGTGCCAGCAGCTTGCGGAGTGGGGGGTATGGCGATCAGCCCCAGCATTTT
CASSLRSGGYGDQPQHF
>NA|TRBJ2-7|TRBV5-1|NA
TGCGCCAGCAGCTATACAGAAAACGAGCAGTACTTC
CASSYTENEQYF
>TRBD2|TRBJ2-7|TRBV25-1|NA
TGTGCCAGTCTTACTAGCGGCTACGAGCAGTACTTC
CASLTSGYEQYF
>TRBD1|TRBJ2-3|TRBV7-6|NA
TGTGCCAGCAGCTTAGGCGGACAGGGGGGTCACACAGATACGCAGTATTTT
CASSLGGQGGHTDTQYF
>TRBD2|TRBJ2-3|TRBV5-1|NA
TGCGCCAGCAGCCTGAGGACTAGCGGGGGCACAGATACGCAGTATTTT
CASSLRTSGGTDTQYF
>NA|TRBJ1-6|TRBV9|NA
TGTGCCAGCAGCGTAGGGGGGGAAAATTCACCCCTCCACTTT
CASSVGGENSPLHF
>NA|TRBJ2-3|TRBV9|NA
TGTGCCAGCAGCGTTGTTCCTGGTGGTGGCGATACGCAGTATTTT
CASSVVPGGGDTQYF
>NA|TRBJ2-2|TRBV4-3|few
TGCGCCAGCAGCCCTAGTGAGGTGAACCCCGGGGAGCTGTTTTTT
CASSPSEVNPGELFF
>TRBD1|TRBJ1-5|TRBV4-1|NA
TGCGCCAGCAGCCTTGGACAGGGGCCGCAGCCCCAGCATTTT
CASSLGQGPQPQHF
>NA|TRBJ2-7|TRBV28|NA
TGTGCCAGCAGTCAAAGGATAGGGGGCGAGCAGTACTTC
CASSQRIGGEQYF
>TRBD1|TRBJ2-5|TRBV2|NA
TGTGCCAGCACGGGACAGCTAAAAGAGACCCAGTACTTC
CASTGQLKETQYF
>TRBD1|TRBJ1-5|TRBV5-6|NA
TGTGCCAGCAGCTTACAGGGGGCGAGCAATCAGCCCCAGCATTTT
CASSLQGASNQPQHF
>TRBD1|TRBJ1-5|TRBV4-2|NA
TGTGCCAGCAGCCAAGAAGGGACAGGGGTTCAGCCCCAGCATTTT
CASSQEGTGVQPQHF
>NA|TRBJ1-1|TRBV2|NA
TGTGCCACCAATGAGGGAGGAGACACTGAAGCTTTCTTT
CATNEGGDTEAFF
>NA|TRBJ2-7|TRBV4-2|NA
TGTGCCAGCAGCCAAGACCCAGGGTTCGACGAGCAGTACTTC
CASSQDPGFDEQYF
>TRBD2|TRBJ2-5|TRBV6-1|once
TGTGCCAGCAGTGAGGCGGGGGGCCGTCAGACCCAGTACTTC
CASSEAGGRQTQYF
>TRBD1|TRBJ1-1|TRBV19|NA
TGTGCCAGTAGTATAGAGGGCCCGACAGGGACGCGGAACACTGAAGCTTTCTTT
CASSIEGPTGTRNTEAFF
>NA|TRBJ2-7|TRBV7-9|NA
TGTGCCAGCAGTTCTCCCTCAGGTAAAGTCTACGAGCAGTACTTC
CASSSPSGKVYEQYF
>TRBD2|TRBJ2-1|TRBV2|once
TGTGCCAGCAGTGATTCCCTAGCGGGATTCGACAATGAGCAGTTCTTC
CASSDSLAGFDNEQFF
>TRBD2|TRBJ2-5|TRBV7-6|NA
TGTGCCAGCAGCTTAGCTAGCGGGGTCAAGACCCAGTACTTC
CASSLASGVKTQYF
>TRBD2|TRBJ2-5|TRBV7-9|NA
TGTGCCAGCAGCTTAGGACGGGGGGAAGAGACCCAGTACTTC
CASSLGRGEETQYF
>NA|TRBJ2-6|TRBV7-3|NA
TGTGCCAGCAGCTTAACCGGGGCTGGGGCCAACGTCCTGACTTTC
CASSLTGAGANVLTF